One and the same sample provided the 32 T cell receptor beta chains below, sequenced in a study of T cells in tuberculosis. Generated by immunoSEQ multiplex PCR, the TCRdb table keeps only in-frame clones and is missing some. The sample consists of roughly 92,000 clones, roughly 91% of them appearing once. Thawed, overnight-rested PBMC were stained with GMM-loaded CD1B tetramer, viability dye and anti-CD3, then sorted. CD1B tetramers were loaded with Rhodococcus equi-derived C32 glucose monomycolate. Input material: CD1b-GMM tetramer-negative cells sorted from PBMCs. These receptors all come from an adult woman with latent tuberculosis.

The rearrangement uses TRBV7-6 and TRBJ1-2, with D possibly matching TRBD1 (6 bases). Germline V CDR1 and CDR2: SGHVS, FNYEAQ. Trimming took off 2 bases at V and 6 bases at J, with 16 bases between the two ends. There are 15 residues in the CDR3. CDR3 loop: CASSLSRQGWDGYTF. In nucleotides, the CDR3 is TGTGCCAGCAGCTTATCCCGGCAGGGGTGGGATGGCTACACCTTC. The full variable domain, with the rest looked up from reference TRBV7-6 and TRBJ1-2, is GAGVSQSPRYKVTKRGQDVALRCDPISGHVSLYWYRQALGQGPEFLTYFNYEAQQDKSGLPNDRFSAERPEGSISTLTIQRTEQRDSAMYRCASSLSRQGWDGYTFGSGTRLTVV.

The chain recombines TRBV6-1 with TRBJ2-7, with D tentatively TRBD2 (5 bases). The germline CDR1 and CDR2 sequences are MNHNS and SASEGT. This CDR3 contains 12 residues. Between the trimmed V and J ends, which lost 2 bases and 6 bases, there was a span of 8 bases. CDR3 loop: CASSERGLEQYV. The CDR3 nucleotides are TGTGCCAGCAGTGAACGGGGTCTCGAGCAGTACGTC.

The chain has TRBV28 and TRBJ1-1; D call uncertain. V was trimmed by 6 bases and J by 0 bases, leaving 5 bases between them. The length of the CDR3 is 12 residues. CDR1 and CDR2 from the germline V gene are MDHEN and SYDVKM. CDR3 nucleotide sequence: TGTGCCAGCAGGTCATTGAACACTGAAGCTTTCTTT. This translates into CASRSLNTEAFF.

The CDR3 protein is CASSAEPGQSYGYTF. The CDR3 nucleotides are TGTGCCAGCAGTGCCGAGCCGGGACAATCCTATGGCTACACCTTC. J is TRBJ1-2 and V is TRBV6-4, with D perhaps matching TRBD1 (6 bases). With 4 bases removed from V and 4 bases from J, the gap between germline ends came to 16 bases. Germline values: CDR1 MRHNA, CDR2 SNTAGT. The CDR3 covers 15 residues.

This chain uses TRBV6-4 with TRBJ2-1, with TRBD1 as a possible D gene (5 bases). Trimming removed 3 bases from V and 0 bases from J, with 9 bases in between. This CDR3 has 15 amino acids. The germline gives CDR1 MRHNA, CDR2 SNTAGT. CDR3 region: CASSEDSASYNEQFF. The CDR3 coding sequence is TGTGCCAGCAGTGAAGACAGTGCCTCCTACAATGAGCAGTTCTTC.

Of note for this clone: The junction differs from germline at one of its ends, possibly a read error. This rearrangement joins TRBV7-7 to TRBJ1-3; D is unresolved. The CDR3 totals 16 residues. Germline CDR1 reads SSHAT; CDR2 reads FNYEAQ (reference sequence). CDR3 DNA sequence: TGTGCTAGCAGCTTAGAGCGGGAGAGGGAAGGAAACACCATATATTTT. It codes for CASSLEREREGNTIYF.

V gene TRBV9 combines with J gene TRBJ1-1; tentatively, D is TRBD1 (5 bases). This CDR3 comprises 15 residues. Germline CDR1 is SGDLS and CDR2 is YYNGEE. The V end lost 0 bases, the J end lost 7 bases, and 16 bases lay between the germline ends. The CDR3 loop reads CASSVVVAGVGEAFF. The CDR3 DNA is TGTGCCAGCAGCGTAGTAGTGGCGGGGGTGGGTGAAGCTTTCTTT.

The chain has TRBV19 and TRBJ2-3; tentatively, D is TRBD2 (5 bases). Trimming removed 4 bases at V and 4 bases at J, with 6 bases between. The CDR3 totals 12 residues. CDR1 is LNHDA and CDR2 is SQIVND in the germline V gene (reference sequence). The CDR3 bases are TGTGCCAGTAGTACTAGCCCAGATACGCAGTATTTT. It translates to CASSTSPDTQYF.

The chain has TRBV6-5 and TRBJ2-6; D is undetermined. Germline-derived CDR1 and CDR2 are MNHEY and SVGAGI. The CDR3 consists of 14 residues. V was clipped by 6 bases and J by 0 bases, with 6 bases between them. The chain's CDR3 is CASSHYSGANVLTF. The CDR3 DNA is TGTGCCAGCAGCCACTACTCTGGGGCCAACGTCCTGACTTTC.

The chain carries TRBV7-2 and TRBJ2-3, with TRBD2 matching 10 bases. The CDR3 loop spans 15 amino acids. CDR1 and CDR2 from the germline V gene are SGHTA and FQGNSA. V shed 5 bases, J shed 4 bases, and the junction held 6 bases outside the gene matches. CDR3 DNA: TGTGCCAGCAGCCCTAGCGGGGGTGGGGCAGATACGCAGTATTTT. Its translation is CASSPSGGGADTQYF. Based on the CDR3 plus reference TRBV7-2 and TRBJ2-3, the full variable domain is GAGVSQSPSNKVTEKGKDVELRCDPISGHTALYWYRQSLGQGLEFLIYFQGNSAPDKSGLPSDRFSAERTGGSVSTLTIQRTQQEDSAVYLCASSPSGGGADTQYFGPGTRLTVL.

The CDR3 DNA is TGTGCCAGCAGTGAATTGGCAGGGGGCGGGGACTATGGCTACACCTTC. This translates into CASSELAGGGDYGYTF. The J gene is TRBJ1-2, the V gene TRBV25-1; the match to TRBD1 covers 8 bases. Germline V gene data show CDR1 as MGHDK and CDR2 as SYGVNS. The J segment lost 3 bases and the V segment lost 1 base, leaving 7 bases of the junction unmatched. The CDR3 has 16 residues.

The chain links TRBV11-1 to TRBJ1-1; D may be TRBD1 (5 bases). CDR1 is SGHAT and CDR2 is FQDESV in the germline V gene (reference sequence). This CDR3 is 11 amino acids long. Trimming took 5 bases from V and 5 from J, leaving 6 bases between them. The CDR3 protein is CASSRGTEAFF. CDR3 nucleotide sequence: TGTGCCAGCAGCCGGGGGACTGAAGCTTTCTTT.

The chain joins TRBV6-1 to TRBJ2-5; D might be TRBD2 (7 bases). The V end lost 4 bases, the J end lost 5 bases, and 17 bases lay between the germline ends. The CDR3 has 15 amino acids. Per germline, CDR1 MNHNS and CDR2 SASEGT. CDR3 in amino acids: CASSGLAGAWETQYF. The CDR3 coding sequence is TGTGCCAGCAGTGGTTTGGCGGGGGCCTGGGAGACCCAGTACTTC.

The CDR3 here is CASSQASYNEQFF. CDR3 nucleotides: TGCGCCAGCAGCCAAGCCAGCTACAATGAGCAGTTCTTC. This chain connects TRBV4-1 to TRBJ2-1; D ambiguous. CDR3 size: 13 residues. V lost 1 base to trimming and J lost 3 bases, with 4 bases between them. From germline, CDR1 is MGHRA and CDR2 YSYEKL.

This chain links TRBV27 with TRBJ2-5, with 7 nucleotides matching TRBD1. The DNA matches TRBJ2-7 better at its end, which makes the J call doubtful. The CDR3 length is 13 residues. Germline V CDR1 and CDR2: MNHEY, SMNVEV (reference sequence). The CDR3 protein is CASSLSDRYEQYF. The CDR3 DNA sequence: TGTGCCAGCAGTTTATCGGACAGGTACGAGCAGTACTTC.

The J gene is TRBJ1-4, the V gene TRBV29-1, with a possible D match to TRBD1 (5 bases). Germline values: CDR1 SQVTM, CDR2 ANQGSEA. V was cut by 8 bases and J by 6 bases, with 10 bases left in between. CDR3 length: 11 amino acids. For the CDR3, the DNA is TGCAGCACGGGGACTGATGAAAAACTGTTTTTT. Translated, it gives CSTGTDEKLFF.

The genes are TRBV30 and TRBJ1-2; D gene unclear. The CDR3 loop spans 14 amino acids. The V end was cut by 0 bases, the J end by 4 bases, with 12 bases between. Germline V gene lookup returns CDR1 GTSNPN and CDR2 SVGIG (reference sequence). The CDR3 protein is CAWSVHGHSYGYTF. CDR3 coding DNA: TGTGCCTGGAGTGTACATGGGCATAGCTATGGCTACACCTTC.

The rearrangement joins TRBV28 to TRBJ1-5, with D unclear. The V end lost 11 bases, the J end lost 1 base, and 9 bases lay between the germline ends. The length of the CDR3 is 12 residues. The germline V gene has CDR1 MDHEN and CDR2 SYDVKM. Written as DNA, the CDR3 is TGTGCCGTTTCGGTAAGCAATCAGCCCCAGCATTTT. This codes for CAVSVSNQPQHF. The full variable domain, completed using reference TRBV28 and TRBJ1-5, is DVKVTQSSRYLVKRTGEKVFLECVQDMDHENMFWYRQDPGLGLRLIYFSYDVKMKEKGDIPEGYSVSREKKERFSLILESASTNQTSMYLCAVSVSNQPQHFGDGTRLSIL.

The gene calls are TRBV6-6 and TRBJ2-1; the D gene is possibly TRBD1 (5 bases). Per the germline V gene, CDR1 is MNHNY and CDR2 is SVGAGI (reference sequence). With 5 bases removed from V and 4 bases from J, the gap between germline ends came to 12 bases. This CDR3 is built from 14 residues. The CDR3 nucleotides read TGTGCCAGCAGTGTCCTAACAGGATACAATGAGCAGTTCTTC. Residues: CASSVLTGYNEQFF.

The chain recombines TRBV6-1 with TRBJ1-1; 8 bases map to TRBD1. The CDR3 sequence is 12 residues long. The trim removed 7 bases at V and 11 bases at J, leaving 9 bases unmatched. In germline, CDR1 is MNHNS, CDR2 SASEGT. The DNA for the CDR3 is TGTGCCAGCATTTGGAACAGGGGGTTGGCTTTCTTT. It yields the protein CASIWNRGLAFF.

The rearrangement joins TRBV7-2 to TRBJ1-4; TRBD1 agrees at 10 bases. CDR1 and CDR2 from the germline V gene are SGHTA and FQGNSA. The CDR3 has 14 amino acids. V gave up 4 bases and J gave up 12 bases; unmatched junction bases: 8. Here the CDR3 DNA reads TGTGCCAGCAGCTCACGGGACAGGGGCGTGGAACTGTTTTTT. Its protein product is CASSSRDRGVELFF.

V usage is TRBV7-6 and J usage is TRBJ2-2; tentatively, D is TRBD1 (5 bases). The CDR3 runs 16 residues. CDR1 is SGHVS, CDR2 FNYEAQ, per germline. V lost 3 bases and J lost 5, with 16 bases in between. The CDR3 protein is CASSFQTSGQTGELFF. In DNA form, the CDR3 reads TGTGCCAGCAGCTTTCAAACCTCAGGACAAACCGGGGAGCTGTTTTTT.

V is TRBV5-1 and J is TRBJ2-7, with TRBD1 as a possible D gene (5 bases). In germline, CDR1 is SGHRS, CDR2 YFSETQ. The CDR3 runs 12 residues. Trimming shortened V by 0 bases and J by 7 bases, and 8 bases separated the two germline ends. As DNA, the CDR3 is TGCGCCAGCAGCTTGGCCCCAGGGGAGCAGTACTTC. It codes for CASSLAPGEQYF.

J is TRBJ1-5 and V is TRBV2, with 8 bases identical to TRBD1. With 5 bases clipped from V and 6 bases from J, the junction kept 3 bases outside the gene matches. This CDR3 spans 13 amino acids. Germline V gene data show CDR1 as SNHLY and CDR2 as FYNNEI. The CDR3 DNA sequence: TGTGCCAGCAGTAGACAGGGGAGTCAGCCCCAGCATTTT. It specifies CASSRQGSQPQHF.

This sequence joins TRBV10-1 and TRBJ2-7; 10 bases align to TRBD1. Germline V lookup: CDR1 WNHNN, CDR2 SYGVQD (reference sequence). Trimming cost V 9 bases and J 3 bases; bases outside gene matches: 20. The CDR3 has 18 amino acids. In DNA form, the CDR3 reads TGCGCCAGGCCTTCTTCAGACCCAATTGGGGACAGGGGCTACGAGCAGTACGTC. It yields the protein CARPSSDPIGDRGYEQYV.

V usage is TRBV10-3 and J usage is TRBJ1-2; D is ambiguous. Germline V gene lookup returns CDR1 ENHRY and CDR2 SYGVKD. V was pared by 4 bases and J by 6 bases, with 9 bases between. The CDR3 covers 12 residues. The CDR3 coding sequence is TGTGCCATCAGTGGAGGGATCCATGGCTACACCTTC. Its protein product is CAISGGIHGYTF.

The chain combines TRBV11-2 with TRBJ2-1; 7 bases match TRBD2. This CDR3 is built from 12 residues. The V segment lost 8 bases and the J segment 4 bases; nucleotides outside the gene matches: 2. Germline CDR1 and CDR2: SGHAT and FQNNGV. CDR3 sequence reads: CASGGGYNEQFF. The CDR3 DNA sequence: TGTGCCAGCGGGGGGGGGTACAATGAGCAGTTCTTC.

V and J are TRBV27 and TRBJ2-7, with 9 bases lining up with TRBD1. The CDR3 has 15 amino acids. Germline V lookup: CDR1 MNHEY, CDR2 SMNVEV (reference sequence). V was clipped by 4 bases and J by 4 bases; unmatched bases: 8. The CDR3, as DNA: TGTGCCAGCAGTTCTTTAGGGACAGGGCGTTACGAGCAGTACTTC. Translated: CASSSLGTGRYEQYF.

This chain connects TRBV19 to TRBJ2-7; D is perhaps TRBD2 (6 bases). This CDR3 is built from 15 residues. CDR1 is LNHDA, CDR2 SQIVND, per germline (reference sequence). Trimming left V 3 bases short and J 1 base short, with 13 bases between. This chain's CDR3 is CASSISFGGSYEQYF. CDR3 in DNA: TGTGCCAGTAGTATTTCCTTCGGGGGTTCCTACGAGCAGTACTTC.

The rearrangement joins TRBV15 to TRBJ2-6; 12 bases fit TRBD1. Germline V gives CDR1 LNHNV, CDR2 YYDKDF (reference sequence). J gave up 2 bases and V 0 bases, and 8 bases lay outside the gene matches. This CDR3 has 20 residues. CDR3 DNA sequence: TGTGCCACCAGCAGAGATTCTCCCGGGGACAGGGGGCCTGGGGCCAACGTCCTGACTTTC. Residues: CATSRDSPGDRGPGANVLTF.

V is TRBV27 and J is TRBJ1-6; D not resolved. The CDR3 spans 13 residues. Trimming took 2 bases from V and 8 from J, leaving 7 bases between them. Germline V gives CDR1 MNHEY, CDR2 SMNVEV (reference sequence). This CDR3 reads CASSLGRYSPLHF. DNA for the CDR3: TGTGCCAGCAGTTTAGGCAGATATTCACCCCTCCACTTT.

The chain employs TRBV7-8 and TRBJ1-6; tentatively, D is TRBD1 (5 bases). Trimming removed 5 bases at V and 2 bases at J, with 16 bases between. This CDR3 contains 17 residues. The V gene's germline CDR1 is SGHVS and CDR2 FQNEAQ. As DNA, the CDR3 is TGTGCCAGCAGCCATGACAGAAATCGGGCCTATAATTCACCCCTCCACTTT. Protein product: CASSHDRNRAYNSPLHF.